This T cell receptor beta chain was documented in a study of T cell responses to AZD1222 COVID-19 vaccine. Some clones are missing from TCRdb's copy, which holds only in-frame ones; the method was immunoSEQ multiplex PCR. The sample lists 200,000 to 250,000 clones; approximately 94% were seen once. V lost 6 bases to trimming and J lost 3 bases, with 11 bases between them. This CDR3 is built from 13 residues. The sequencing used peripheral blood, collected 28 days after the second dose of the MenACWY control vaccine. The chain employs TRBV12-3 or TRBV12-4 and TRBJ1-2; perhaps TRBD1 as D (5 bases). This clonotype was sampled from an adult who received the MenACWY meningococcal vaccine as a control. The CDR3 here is CASSRGLHYGYTF. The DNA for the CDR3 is TGTGCCAGCAGCCGGGGACTGCACTATGGCTACACCTTC.